This T cell receptor beta chain was observed in a study of CD8 T cells in Susac syndrome. Relapsing-remitting disease, either stable or active, was present in the treatment-naive patients who were the multiple sclerosis controls. With random hexamers, roughly 0.45 to 1 ug RNA was reverse transcribed. TCRdb passed the immunoSEQ multiplex PCR reads through MiXCR, listing each CDR3 protein once. The data show roughly 200,000 distinct CDR3 sequences, 85% to 95% seen once. This CDR3 contains 14 residues. The V gene's germline CDR1 is SEHNR and CDR2 FQNEAQ (reference sequence). V was pared by 2 bases and J by 2 bases, with 3 bases of the junction left unmatched.

The rearrangement uses TRBV7-9 and TRBJ2-7, with 7 bases identical to TRBD2. This TCR was sampled from a human donor with multiple sclerosis. Sequencing was performed on CD8+ T cells from PBMCs. This chain's CDR3 is CASSLTSVAYEQYF. The CDR3 bases are TGTGCCAGCAGCTTAACTAGCGTCGCCTACGAGCAGTACTTC.